The 14 T cell receptor beta chains below come from one sample, sequenced in a study of monozygotic twins with inflammatory bowel disease. One entry per CDR3 protein, without DNA, is what TCRdb gives after re-calling the 5' RACE reads. This repertoire includes some 450,000 distinct CDR3 sequences. Sequencing was carried out using blood. These TCRs come from a human donor with ulcerative colitis or Crohn's disease, or a healthy co-twin of an affected twin (not recorded which).

The chain recombines TRBV5-1 with TRBJ1-1; checking the TCRdb D call of TRBD1 is not possible without DNA. The CDR3 covers 14 residues. CDR1 SGHRS and CDR2 YFSETQ come from the germline V gene. CDR3 sequence reads: CASTEQGMNTEAFF.

The genes are TRBV7-2 and TRBJ2-2; no DNA is available, so the TRBD1 call from TCRdb remains unchecked. Germline V gene sequence: CDR1 SGHTA, CDR2 FQGNSA. The CDR3 sequence is 15 residues long. CDR3 protein: CASSFTGTGFGELFF.

The chain is built from TRBV5-1 and TRBJ2-1; TCRdb returns TRBD1, unconfirmable since there is no DNA. The CDR3 is 13 residues long. Germline CDR1 SGHRS, CDR2 YFSETQ. CDR3 residues: CASNSDRGAEQFF.

This chain uses TRBV7-2 with TRBJ1-4. CDR3 length equals 13 residues. Germline CDR1 SGHTA, CDR2 FQGNSA. The CDR3 is CASSLRRYEKLFF.

V gene TRBV4-2 combines with J gene TRBJ2-5; the D call of TRBD2 rests on TCRdb alone, since no DNA is present to check it. Germline V gene data show CDR1 as LGHNA and CDR2 as YNFKEQ. The CDR3 runs 16 residues. Here the CDR3 reads CASSQIGLADAETQYF.

This chain connects TRBV5-1 to TRBJ2-5; TCRdb selects TRBD2, and the lack of DNA leaves this call unchecked. The V gene's germline CDR1 is SGHRS and CDR2 YFSETQ. The CDR3 covers 14 residues. The CDR3 region is CASRQAGREETQYF.

CDR3 sequence reads: CASSSGQTDYGYTF. The V call is TRBV5-1, the J call TRBJ1-2; the TCRdb D gene call, TRBD1, has no DNA to confirm it. This CDR3 has 14 residues. Germline assignment: CDR1 SGHRS and CDR2 YFSETQ. Looking up the rest from reference TRBV5-1 and TRBJ1-2 gives the full variable domain: KAGVTQTPRYLIKTRGQQVTLSCSPISGHRSVSWYQQTPGQGLQFLFEYFSETQRNKGNFPGRFSGRQFSNSRSEMNVSTLELGDSALYLCASSSGQTDYGYTFGSGTRLTVV.

The chain couples TRBV7-2 to TRBJ2-1; TCRdb reports TRBD1, a call that lacks DNA to check it against. The germline V gene has CDR1 SGHTA and CDR2 FQGNSA. CDR3 length equals 14 residues. The CDR3 loop reads CALLTVEGYNEQFF.

This sequence joins TRBV5-1 and TRBJ2-2; TCRdb indicates TRBD1, and absent DNA this call remains unverified. Germline V gene sequence: CDR1 SGHRS, CDR2 YFSETQ. The CDR3 is made up of 17 amino acids. CDR3: CASSLAPGTWITGELFF.

This sequence joins TRBV20-1 and TRBJ2-1; TCRdb indicates TRBD1, and absent DNA this call remains unverified. CDR1 and CDR2 (germline): DFQATT, SNEGSKA (reference sequence). This CDR3 is built from 15 residues. The CDR3 loop is CSARVGTGKSNEQFF.

J is TRBJ1-2 and V is TRBV7-2. Germline V lookup: CDR1 SGHTA, CDR2 FQGNSA. CDR3 length: 13 amino acids. The CDR3 is CASSLDAYYGYTF. The complete variable domain, with remaining parts taken from reference TRBV7-2 and TRBJ1-2, reads GAGVSQSPSNKVTEKGKDVELRCDPISGHTALYWYRQSLGQGLEFLIYFQGNSAPDKSGLPSDRFSAERTGGSVSTLTIQRTQQEDSAVYLCASSLDAYYGYTFGSGTRLTVV.

The chain links TRBV9 to TRBJ2-3; TCRdb picks TRBD1, but there is no DNA to check that call. The CDR3 covers 15 residues. Germline loops: CDR1 SGDLS, CDR2 YYNGEE. CDR3 loop: CASSVSGGVTDTQYF. The full variable domain, completed using reference TRBV9 and TRBJ2-3, is DSGVTQTPKHLITATGQRVTLRCSPRSGDLSVYWYQQSLDQGLQFLIQYYNGEERAKGNILERFSAQQFPDLHSELNLSSLELGDSALYFCASSVSGGVTDTQYFGPGTRLTVL.

The chain couples TRBV6-2 or TRBV6-3 to TRBJ2-7; TCRdb indicates TRBD2, and absent DNA this call remains unverified. Germline V lookup: CDR1 MNHEY, CDR2 SVGEGT. CDR3 length equals 14 residues. The CDR3 is CASMGSARGYEQYF.

J is TRBJ2-7 and V is TRBV28; TCRdb's D gene call, TRBD1, goes unchecked for lack of DNA. Germline values: CDR1 MDHEN, CDR2 SYDVKM. This CDR3 is 14 amino acids long. The chain's CDR3 is CASNSWTVSYEQYF.